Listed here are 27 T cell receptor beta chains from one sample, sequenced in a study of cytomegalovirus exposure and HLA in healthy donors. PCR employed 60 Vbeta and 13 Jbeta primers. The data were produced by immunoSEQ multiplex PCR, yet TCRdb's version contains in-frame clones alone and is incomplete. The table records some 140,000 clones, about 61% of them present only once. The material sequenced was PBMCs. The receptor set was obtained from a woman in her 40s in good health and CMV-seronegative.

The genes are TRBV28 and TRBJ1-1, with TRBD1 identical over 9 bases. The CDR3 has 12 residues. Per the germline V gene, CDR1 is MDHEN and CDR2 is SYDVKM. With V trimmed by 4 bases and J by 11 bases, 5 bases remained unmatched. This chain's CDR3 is CASSWDRDFAFF. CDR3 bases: TGTGCCAGCAGTTGGGACAGGGATTTTGCTTTCTTT.

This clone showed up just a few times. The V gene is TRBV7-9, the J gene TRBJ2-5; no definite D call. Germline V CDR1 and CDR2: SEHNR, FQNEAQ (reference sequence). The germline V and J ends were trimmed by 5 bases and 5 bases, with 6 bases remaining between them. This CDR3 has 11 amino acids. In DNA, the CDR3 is TGTGCCAGCAGCCTCTCGGAGACCCAGTACTTC. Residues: CASSLSETQYF.

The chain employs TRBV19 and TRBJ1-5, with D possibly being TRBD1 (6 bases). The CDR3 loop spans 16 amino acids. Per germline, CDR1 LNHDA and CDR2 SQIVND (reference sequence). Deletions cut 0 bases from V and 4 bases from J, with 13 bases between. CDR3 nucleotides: TGTGCCAGTAGTATAGATAGGAGAGGGGGAAATCAGCCCCAGCATTTT. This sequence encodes CASSIDRRGGNQPQHF. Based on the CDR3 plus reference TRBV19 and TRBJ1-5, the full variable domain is DGGITQSPKYLFRKEGQNVTLSCEQNLNHDAMYWYRQDPGQGLRLIYYSQIVNDFQKGDIAEGYSVSREKKESFPLTVTSAQKNPTAFYLCASSIDRRGGNQPQHFGDGTRLSIL.

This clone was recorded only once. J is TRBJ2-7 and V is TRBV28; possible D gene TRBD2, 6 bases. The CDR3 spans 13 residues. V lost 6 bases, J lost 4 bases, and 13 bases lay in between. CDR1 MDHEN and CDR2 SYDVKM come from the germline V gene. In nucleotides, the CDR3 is TGTGCCAGCAGACGCGGGAAGGGGTACGAGCAGTACTTC. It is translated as CASRRGKGYEQYF.

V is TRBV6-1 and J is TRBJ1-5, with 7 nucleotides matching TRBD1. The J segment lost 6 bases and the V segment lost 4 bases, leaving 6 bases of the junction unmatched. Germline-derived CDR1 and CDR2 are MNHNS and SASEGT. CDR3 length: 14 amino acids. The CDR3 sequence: CASSAGQSFQPQHF. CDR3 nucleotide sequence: TGTGCCAGCAGTGCGGGACAGAGCTTTCAGCCCCAGCATTTT.

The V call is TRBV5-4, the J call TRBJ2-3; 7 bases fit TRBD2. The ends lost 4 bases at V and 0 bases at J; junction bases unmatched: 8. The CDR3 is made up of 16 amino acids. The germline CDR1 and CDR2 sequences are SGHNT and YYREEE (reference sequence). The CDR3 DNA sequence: TGTGCCAGCAGCCTACTAGCGCGGAAAAGCACAGATACGCAGTATTTT. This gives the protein CASSLLARKSTDTQYF.

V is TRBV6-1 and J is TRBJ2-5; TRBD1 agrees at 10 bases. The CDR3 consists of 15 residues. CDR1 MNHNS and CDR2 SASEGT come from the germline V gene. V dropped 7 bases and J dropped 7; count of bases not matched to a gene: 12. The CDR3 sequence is CASTRRGDRGGTQYF. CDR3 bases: TGTGCCAGCACCCGAAGAGGGGACAGGGGAGGGACCCAGTACTTC.

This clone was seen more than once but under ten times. CDR3 sequence: CASSHGTAEAFF. The DNA for the CDR3 is TGTGCCAGCAGTCACGGGACTGCCGAAGCTTTCTTT. The V call is TRBV27, the J call TRBJ1-1; D is possibly TRBD1 (5 bases). The germline CDR1 and CDR2 sequences are MNHEY and SMNVEV (reference sequence). CDR3 length equals 12 residues. The ends were cut back, 5 bases at V and 8 bases at J, with 12 bases in the middle.

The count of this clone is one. CDR3 residues: CASSILAGGANEQFF. The CDR3 DNA reads as TGTGCCAGCAGCATACTAGCGGGGGGCGCGAATGAGCAGTTCTTC. The chain combines TRBV7-2 with TRBJ2-1; TRBD2 matches at 12 bases. J lost 7 bases, V lost 5 bases, and 6 bases had no gene match. CDR3 size: 15 residues. The V gene's germline CDR1 is SGHTA and CDR2 FQGNSA.

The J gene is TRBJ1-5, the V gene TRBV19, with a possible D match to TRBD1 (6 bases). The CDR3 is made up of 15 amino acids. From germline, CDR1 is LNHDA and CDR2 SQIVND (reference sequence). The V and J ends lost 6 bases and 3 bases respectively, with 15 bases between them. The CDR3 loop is CASRLDAGANQPQHF. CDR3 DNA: TGTGCCAGTAGATTGGACGCGGGGGCCAATCAGCCCCAGCATTTT.

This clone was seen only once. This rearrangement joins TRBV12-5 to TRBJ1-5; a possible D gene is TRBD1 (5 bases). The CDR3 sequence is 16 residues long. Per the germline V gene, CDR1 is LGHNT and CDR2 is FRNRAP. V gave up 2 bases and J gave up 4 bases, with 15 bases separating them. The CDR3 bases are TGTGCTAGTGGTTTGTTAAAAGGGGCCGAAAATCAGCCCCAGCATTTT. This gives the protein CASGLLKGAENQPQHF.

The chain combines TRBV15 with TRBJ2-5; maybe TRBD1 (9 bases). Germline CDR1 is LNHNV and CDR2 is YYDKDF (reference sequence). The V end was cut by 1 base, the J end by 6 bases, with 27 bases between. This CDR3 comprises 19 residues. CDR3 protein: CATSRGGTGTGGGGKTQYF. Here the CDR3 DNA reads TGTGCCACCAGCAGAGGAGGGACAGGGACCGGGGGGGGAGGGAAGACCCAGTACTTC.

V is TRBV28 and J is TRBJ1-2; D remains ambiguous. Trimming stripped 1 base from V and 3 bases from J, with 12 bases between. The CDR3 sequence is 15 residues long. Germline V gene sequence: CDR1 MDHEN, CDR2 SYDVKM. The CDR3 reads CASSLSIGVYYGYTF. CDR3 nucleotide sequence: TGTGCCAGCAGTTTATCCATCGGGGTCTACTATGGCTACACCTTC.

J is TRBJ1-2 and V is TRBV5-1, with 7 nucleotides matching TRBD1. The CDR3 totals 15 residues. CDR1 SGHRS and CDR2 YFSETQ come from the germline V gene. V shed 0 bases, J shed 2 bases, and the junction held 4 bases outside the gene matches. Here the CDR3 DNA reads TGCGCCAGCAGCTTGGCCCCGGGACAGAACTATGGCTACACCTTC. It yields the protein CASSLAPGQNYGYTF.

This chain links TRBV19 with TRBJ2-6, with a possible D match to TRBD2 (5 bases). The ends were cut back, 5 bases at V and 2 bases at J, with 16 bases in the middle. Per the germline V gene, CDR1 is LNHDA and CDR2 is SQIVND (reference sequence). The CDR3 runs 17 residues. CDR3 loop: CASSPTGVVAGANVLTF. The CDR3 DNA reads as TGTGCCAGTAGTCCGACCGGGGTGGTGGCTGGGGCCAACGTCCTGACTTTC.

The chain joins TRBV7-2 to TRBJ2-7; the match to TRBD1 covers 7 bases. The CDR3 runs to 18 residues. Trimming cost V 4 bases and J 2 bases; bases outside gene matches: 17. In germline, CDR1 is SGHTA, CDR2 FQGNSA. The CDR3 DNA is TGTGCCAGCAGCTCTGAGACAGGGCCCTCTATTAATCCCTACGAGCAGTACTTC. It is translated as CASSSETGPSINPYEQYF.

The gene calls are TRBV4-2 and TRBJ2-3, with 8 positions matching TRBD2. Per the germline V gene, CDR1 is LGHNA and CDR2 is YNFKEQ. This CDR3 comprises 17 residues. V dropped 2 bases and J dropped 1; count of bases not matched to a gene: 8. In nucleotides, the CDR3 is TGTGCCAGCAGCCAACGAGTTTCAGCGGGGGGCACAGATACGCAGTATTTT. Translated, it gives CASSQRVSAGGTDTQYF.

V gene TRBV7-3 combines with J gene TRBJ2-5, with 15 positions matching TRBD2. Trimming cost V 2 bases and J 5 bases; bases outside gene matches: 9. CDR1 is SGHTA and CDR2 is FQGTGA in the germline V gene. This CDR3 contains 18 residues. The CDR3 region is CASSLDPGLAGGDETQYF. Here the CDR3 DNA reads TGTGCCAGCAGCTTAGACCCGGGACTAGCGGGGGGTGATGAGACCCAGTACTTC.

CDR3 protein: CAWGGQGNEKLFF. In DNA form, the CDR3 reads TGTGCCTGGGGGGGACAGGGTAATGAAAAACTGTTTTTT. This chain connects TRBV7-9 to TRBJ1-4; 9 positions agree with TRBD1. The V gene's germline CDR1 is SEHNR and CDR2 FQNEAQ (reference sequence). This CDR3 contains 13 residues. The ends lost 11 bases at V and 4 bases at J; junction bases unmatched: 5.

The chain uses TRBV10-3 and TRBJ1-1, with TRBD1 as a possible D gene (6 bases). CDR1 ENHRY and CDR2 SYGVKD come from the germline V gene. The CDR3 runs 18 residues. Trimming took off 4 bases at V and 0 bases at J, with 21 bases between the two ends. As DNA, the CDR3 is TGTGCCATCAGTGGGCTTCAGACAGGTTCTTCCTTGAACACTGAAGCTTTCTTT. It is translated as CAISGLQTGSSLNTEAFF.

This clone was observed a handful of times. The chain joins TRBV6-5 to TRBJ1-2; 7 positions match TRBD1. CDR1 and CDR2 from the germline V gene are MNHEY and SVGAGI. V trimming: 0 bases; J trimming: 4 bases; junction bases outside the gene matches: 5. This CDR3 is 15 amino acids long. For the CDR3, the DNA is TGTGCCAGCAGTTACTCCGGACAGGACCCCTATGGCTACACCTTC. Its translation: CASSYSGQDPYGYTF.

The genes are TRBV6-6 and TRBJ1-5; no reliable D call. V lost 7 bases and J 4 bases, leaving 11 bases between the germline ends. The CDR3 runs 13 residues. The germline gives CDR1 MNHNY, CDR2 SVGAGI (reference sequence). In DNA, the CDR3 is TGTGCCAGCAACTTCGACAAAAATCAGCCCCAGCATTTT. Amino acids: CASNFDKNQPQHF.

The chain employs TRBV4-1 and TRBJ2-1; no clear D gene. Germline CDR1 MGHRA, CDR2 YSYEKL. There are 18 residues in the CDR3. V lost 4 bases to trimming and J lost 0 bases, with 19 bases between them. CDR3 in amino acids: CASSLLLTDFSSYNEQFF. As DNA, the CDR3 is TGCGCCAGCAGCCTCCTACTGACCGACTTCAGCTCCTACAATGAGCAGTTCTTC.

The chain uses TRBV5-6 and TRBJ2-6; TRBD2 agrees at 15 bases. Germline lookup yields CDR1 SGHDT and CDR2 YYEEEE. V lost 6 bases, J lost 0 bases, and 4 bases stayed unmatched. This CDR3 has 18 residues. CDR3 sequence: CASIGTSGGSSGANVLTF. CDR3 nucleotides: TGTGCCAGCATAGGGACTAGCGGGGGGTCCTCTGGGGCCAACGTCCTGACTTTC.

This chain's CDR3 is CASSPRQKVHTEAFF. The CDR3 region has the DNA TGTGCCAGCAGCCCAAGACAGAAAGTTCACACTGAAGCTTTCTTT. The V call is TRBV27, the J call TRBJ1-1, with D possibly TRBD1 on 5 matching bases. The CDR3 sequence is 15 residues long. Germline CDR1 and CDR2: MNHEY and SMNVEV (reference sequence). The V end lost 6 bases, the J end lost 3 bases, and 17 bases lay between the germline ends.

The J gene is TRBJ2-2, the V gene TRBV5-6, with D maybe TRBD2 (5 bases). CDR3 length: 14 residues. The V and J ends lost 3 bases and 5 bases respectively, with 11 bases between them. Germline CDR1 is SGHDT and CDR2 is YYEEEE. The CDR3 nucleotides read TGTGCCAGCAGCTCTGGACTCCTTACCGGGGAGCTGTTTTTT. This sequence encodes CASSSGLLTGELFF.

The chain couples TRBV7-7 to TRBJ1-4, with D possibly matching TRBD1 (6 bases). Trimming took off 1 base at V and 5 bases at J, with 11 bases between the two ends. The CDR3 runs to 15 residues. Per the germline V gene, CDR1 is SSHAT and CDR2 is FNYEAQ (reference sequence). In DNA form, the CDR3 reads TGTGCCAGCAGCTTAGTGCAGGGGCGGAATGAAAAACTGTTTTTT. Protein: CASSLVQGRNEKLFF.